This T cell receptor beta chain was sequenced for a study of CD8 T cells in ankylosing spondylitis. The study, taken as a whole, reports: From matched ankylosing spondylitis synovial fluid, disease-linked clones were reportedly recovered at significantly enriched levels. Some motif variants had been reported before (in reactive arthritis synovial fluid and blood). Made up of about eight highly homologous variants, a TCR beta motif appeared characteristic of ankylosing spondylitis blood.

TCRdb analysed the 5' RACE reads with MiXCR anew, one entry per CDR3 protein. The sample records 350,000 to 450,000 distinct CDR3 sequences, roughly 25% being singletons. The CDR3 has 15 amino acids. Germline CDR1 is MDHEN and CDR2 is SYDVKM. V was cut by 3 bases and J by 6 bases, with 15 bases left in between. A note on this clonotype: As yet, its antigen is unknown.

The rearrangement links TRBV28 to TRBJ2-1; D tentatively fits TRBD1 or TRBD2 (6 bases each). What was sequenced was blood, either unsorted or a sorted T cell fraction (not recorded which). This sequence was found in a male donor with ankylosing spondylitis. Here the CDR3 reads CASSFIVGGRNEQFF. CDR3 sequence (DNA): TGTGCCAGCAGTTTTATCGTCGGGGGCCGCAATGAGCAGTTCTTC.